These 19 T cell receptor beta chains originate from one sample sequenced in a study of OX40 agonist ivuxolimab in advanced cancers. Profiling relied on immunoSEQ multiplex PCR, and the TCRdb table lists in-frame clones only, not all of them. The table includes approximately 52,000 clones, 85% to 95% detected once. The sequenced sample was CD4+ or CD8+ T cells sorted from blood, obtained in a trial of the OX40 agonist ivuxolimab. The receptors here all came from an adult with an advanced solid tumor such as melanoma, head and neck, liver or kidney cancer.

The gene calls are TRBV7-9 and TRBJ2-6; 8 bases align to TRBD2. The germline gives CDR1 SEHNR, CDR2 FQNEAQ (reference sequence). The CDR3 is 17 amino acids. V was clipped by 3 bases and J by 0 bases; unmatched bases: 4. The CDR3 loop reads CASSFPSGFSGANVLTF. CDR3 coding DNA: TGTGCCAGCAGCTTCCCTAGCGGGTTCTCTGGGGCCAACGTCCTGACTTTC.

The chain combines TRBV27 with TRBJ2-2; tentatively, D is TRBD1 or TRBD2 (5 bases each). The germline CDR1 and CDR2 sequences are MNHEY and SMNVEV (reference sequence). This CDR3 is built from 14 residues. Trimming shortened V by 5 bases and J by 0 bases, and 7 bases separated the two germline ends. The CDR3 region has the DNA TGTGCCAGCAGTCCGGGACCGAACACCGGGGAGCTGTTTTTT. Its protein is CASSPGPNTGELFF.

J is TRBJ2-7 and V is TRBV15; D might be TRBD1 (5 bases). Germline values: CDR1 LNHNV, CDR2 YYDKDF (reference sequence). The CDR3 length is 12 residues. Trimming stripped 3 bases from V and 5 bases from J, with 8 bases between. The CDR3 loop reads CATSRDNDEQYF. DNA of the CDR3: TGTGCCACCAGCAGGGACAACGACGAGCAGTACTTC.

The gene calls are TRBV9 and TRBJ2-1; possible D gene TRBD1, 6 bases. The V end was cut by 4 bases, the J end by 8 bases, with 22 bases between. The germline V gene has CDR1 SGDLS and CDR2 YYNGEE. The CDR3 runs to 16 residues. The CDR3 loop reads CASSPGGRGIFDEQFF. The CDR3 region has the DNA TGTGCCAGCAGCCCCGGAGGTAGGGGGATCTTCGATGAGCAGTTCTTC.

This clone appeared a single time. The chain joins TRBV9 to TRBJ2-7; 14 positions agree with TRBD2. Germline values: CDR1 SGDLS, CDR2 YYNGEE. The CDR3 length is 15 residues. The V and J ends lost 3 bases and 3 bases, in that order; junction bases with no gene match: 2. CDR3 in DNA: TGTGCCAGCAGCGGGGGGACTAGCGGGAGCTACGAGCAGTACTTC. It translates to CASSGGTSGSYEQYF.

The genes are TRBV28 and TRBJ2-7; D remains ambiguous. This CDR3 comprises 14 residues. Trimming took 3 bases from V and 0 from J, leaving 9 bases between them. CDR1 is MDHEN, CDR2 SYDVKM, per germline. The CDR3 DNA follows: TGTGCCAGCAGTTTCGTCCCAAACTCCTACGAGCAGTACTTC. This translates into CASSFVPNSYEQYF.

The V call is TRBV7-9, the J call TRBJ2-5; D is ambiguous. With the DNA end fitting TRBJ2-7 better, the J assignment may be wrong. The CDR3 is 13 residues long. CDR1 SEHNR and CDR2 FQNEAQ come from the germline V gene (reference sequence). Written as DNA, the CDR3 is TGTGCCAGCAGCCAGACCCTCTGGGGCGAGCAGTACTTC. It translates to CASSQTLWGEQYF.

The rearrangement joins TRBV18 to TRBJ2-2; D ambiguous. The germline V gene has CDR1 KGHSH and CDR2 LQKENI. The CDR3 consists of 19 residues. Trimming stripped 3 bases from V and 0 bases from J, with 20 bases between. CDR3 sequence: CASSPFPEPQSANTGELFF. The CDR3 region has the DNA TGTGCCAGCTCACCCTTCCCCGAGCCCCAGAGCGCGAACACCGGGGAGCTGTTTTTT.

This rearrangement joins TRBV6-6 to TRBJ2-2; TRBD1 or TRBD2 may be the D gene (6 bases each). Germline lookup yields CDR1 MNHNY and CDR2 SVGAGI (reference sequence). The CDR3 totals 14 residues. With 2 bases removed from V and 6 bases from J, the gap between germline ends came to 10 bases. The CDR3 DNA follows: TGTGCCAGCAGTTACGGGGGGCCCCCCGGGGAGCTGTTTTTT. It codes for CASSYGGPPGELFF.

The chain carries TRBV7-6 and TRBJ1-2, with TRBD1 matching 8 bases. Germline lookup yields CDR1 SGHVS and CDR2 FNYEAQ. V lost 5 bases and J lost 6; bases outside the gene matches: 2. The CDR3 extends over 12 amino acids. The DNA for the CDR3 is TGTGCCAGCAGCCAGGACAGGGATGGCTACACCTTC. Amino acids: CASSQDRDGYTF.

As to this clone: One junction end disagrees with the germline gene, perhaps due to a read error. The same CDR3 also results from other DNA sequences found in this sample. The chain carries TRBV10-3 and TRBJ2-2; 8 nucleotides line up with TRBD1. The CDR3 is made up of 16 amino acids. CDR1 and CDR2 from the germline V gene are ENHRY and SYGVKD. The CDR3 region is CAISDLGQGMTGELFF. The CDR3 DNA sequence: TGTGCCATCAGTGATCTTGGACAGGGAATGACCGGAGAGCTGTTTTTT.

The gene calls are TRBV10-1 and TRBJ2-3, with 10 bases fitting TRBD1. Germline values: CDR1 WNHNN, CDR2 SYGVQD (reference sequence). The CDR3 contains 14 residues. Trimming cost V 6 bases and J 4 bases; bases outside gene matches: 4. The CDR3 sequence: CASRRQGAPDTQYF. The DNA for the CDR3 is TGCGCCAGCAGGAGACAGGGGGCCCCAGATACGCAGTATTTT.

This chain joins TRBV9 and TRBJ1-5, with unresolved D. The CDR3 sequence is 14 residues long. Germline V CDR1 and CDR2: SGDLS, YYNGEE. Trimming shortened V by 0 bases and J by 4 bases, and 8 bases separated the two germline ends. DNA of the CDR3: TGTGCCAGCAGCGTAGGGGCAGAGAATCAGCCCCAGCATTTT. Residues: CASSVGAENQPQHF.

This clone was seen more than once but under ten times. In the same sample, other DNA sequences code for this CDR3. This chain links TRBV4-3 with TRBJ1-1; no clear D. Trimming left V 1 base short and J 2 bases short, with 5 bases between. Per the germline V gene, CDR1 is LGHNA and CDR2 is YSLEER. The CDR3 runs 13 residues. The CDR3 sequence: CASSQAGNTEAFF. CDR3 nucleotide sequence: TGCGCCAGCAGCCAAGCGGGAAACACTGAAGCTTTCTTT.

The chain uses TRBV19 and TRBJ1-5, with D unclear. This CDR3 comprises 14 residues. V dropped 1 base and J dropped 6 bases, with 10 bases sitting between them. Germline CDR1 reads LNHDA; CDR2 reads SQIVND (reference sequence). CDR3 sequence (DNA): TGTGCCAGTAGTATAGGCCACGTGGCTCAGCCCCAGCATTTT. Translated, it gives CASSIGHVAQPQHF.

The V and J genes are TRBV9 and TRBJ2-5, with D possibly TRBD2 on 6 matching bases. There are 16 residues in the CDR3. Per the germline V gene, CDR1 is SGDLS and CDR2 is YYNGEE. Trimming removed 0 bases from V and 0 bases from J, with 12 bases in between. The CDR3 DNA sequence: TGTGCCAGCAGCGTAGGGGGGACGGGGGACCAAGAGACCCAGTACTTC. Translated, it gives CASSVGGTGDQETQYF.

This chain uses TRBV27 with TRBJ2-3; 7 nucleotides match TRBD1. Germline V gene data show CDR1 as MNHEY and CDR2 as SMNVEV (reference sequence). This CDR3 is 15 amino acids long. V was clipped by 4 bases and J by 1 base; unmatched bases: 5. The CDR3 reads CASSSPGTGTDTQYF. In DNA, the CDR3 is TGTGCCAGCAGTTCCCCAGGGACAGGCACAGATACGCAGTATTTT.

This sequence joins TRBV9 and TRBJ2-2; D might be TRBD1 (6 bases). The germline V gene has CDR1 SGDLS and CDR2 YYNGEE. The V end was cut by 3 bases, the J end by 6 bases, with 12 bases between. The CDR3 sequence is 14 residues long. The CDR3 protein is CASSGGGKAGELFF. The CDR3 DNA follows: TGTGCCAGCAGCGGAGGGGGAAAGGCCGGGGAGCTGTTTTTT.

As for this clone: The sample carries other DNA sequences with the same CDR3. The chain uses TRBV5-1 and TRBJ2-3; 7 positions agree with TRBD1. Losses at the gene ends were 0 bases for V and 5 bases for J; bases not matched to a gene: 3. The CDR3 sequence is 14 residues long. CDR1 and CDR2 (germline): SGHRS, YFSETQ. CDR3 protein: CASSLGQGIDTQYF. Here the CDR3 DNA reads TGCGCCAGCAGCTTGGGACAGGGTATAGATACGCAGTATTTT.